This T cell receptor (beta chain) was profiled in a study of blood T cell repertoires in COVID-19. About the study: Collection of acute and convalescent COVID-19 samples took place in the United States, Italy and Spain. Sources were T cells, B-cell-depleted T cells, or PBMCs; the material itself was cDNA or gDNA.

In germline, CDR1 is SEHNR, CDR2 FQNEAQ (reference sequence). The CDR3 extends over 12 amino acids. Deletions cut 6 bases from V and 5 bases from J, with 10 bases between. How the authors handled the data: Amplification of reference gene primers provided the estimated nucleated cell counts. The data were produced by immunoSEQ multiplex PCR, yet TCRdb's version contains in-frame clones alone and is incomplete. V, J and clone size are taken as reported in that table, and D and trimming were inferred from the DNA itself. The sample holds approximately 170,000 clones, 88% seen once. Sequences were obtained from peripheral blood. The sequence was collected from a man aged 50 to 59 who had recovered from COVID-19. The chain is built from TRBV7-9 and TRBJ1-1, with a weak D call TRBD1 (5 bases). The CDR3: CASRPGGTEAFF. The CDR3 region has the DNA TGTGCCAGCAGGCCTGGGGGGACTGAAGCTTTCTTT.